Following are 25 T cell receptor beta chains from one sample sequenced in a study of cytomegalovirus exposure and HLA in healthy donors. Amplification used 60 Vbeta primers and 13 Jbeta primers. TCRdb keeps only in-frame clones here, not all; method: immunoSEQ multiplex PCR. The table includes roughly 300,000 clones, 86% detected once. Material for sequencing was PBMCs. These receptors all come from a middle-aged man in good health and CMV-seropositive.

The J gene is TRBJ1-1, the V gene TRBV27, with D uncertain. V was pared by 6 bases and J by 1 base, with 12 bases between. Germline CDR1 and CDR2: MNHEY and SMNVEV (reference sequence). This CDR3 has 14 amino acids. The CDR3 nucleotides read TGTGCCAGCAGCTCCCCCGGGAGGAACACTGAAGCTTTCTTT. It specifies CASSSPGRNTEAFF.

The gene calls are TRBV28 and TRBJ1-5; D not certain. Trimming stripped 5 bases from V and 2 bases from J, with 13 bases between. CDR3 length: 15 amino acids. Germline CDR1 reads MDHEN; CDR2 reads SYDVKM. DNA of the CDR3: TGTGCCAGCAGTCCCGGGGATATGGGCAATCAGCCCCAGCATTTT. This codes for CASSPGDMGNQPQHF.

The chain combines TRBV19 with TRBJ2-3, with 7 bases that match TRBD2. With 0 bases clipped from V and 4 bases from J, the junction kept 7 bases outside the gene matches. Germline-derived CDR1 and CDR2 are LNHDA and SQIVND (reference sequence). CDR3 length: 16 residues. DNA for the CDR3: TGTGCCAGTAGTATAGATCTGGCGGGAGTTCCAGATACGCAGTATTTT. It codes for CASSIDLAGVPDTQYF.

The chain couples TRBV29-1 to TRBJ2-3; 12 nucleotides line up with TRBD2. V dropped 4 bases and J dropped 6; count of bases not matched to a gene: 2. Germline values: CDR1 SQVTM, CDR2 ANQGSEA. The CDR3 is 13 amino acids. The CDR3 nucleotides are TGCAGCGTTGGACTAGCGGGAGTTGATACGCAGTATTTT. It translates to CSVGLAGVDTQYF.

This clone was seen a single time. The chain uses TRBV15 and TRBJ1-1, with 7 bases lining up with TRBD1. V shed 1 base, J shed 4 bases, and the junction held 3 bases outside the gene matches. The CDR3 sequence is 14 residues long. CDR1 is LNHNV, CDR2 YYDKDF, per germline (reference sequence). The CDR3 here is CATSRGRGSTEAFF. The CDR3 coding sequence is TGTGCCACCAGCAGAGGCAGGGGGAGCACTGAAGCTTTCTTT.

The chain has TRBV25-1 and TRBJ2-7; 9 bases align to TRBD1. Unmatched junction bases numbered 2, after V lost 2 bases and J lost 0 bases. The length of the CDR3 is 15 residues. In germline, CDR1 is MGHDK, CDR2 SYGVNS. CDR3 residues: CASSERDRASYEQYF. DNA of the CDR3: TGTGCCAGCAGTGAAAGGGACAGGGCCTCCTACGAGCAGTACTTC.

J is TRBJ1-3 and V is TRBV5-1; TRBD1 agrees at 8 bases. The germline V gene has CDR1 SGHRS and CDR2 YFSETQ. This CDR3 comprises 16 residues. V was pared by 3 bases and J by 4 bases, with 9 bases of the junction left unmatched. Here the CDR3 DNA reads TGCGCCAGCAGCTGGGGACAGGCTAACCCCGGAAACACCATATATTTT. This gives the protein CASSWGQANPGNTIYF.

V usage is TRBV2 and J usage is TRBJ2-7, with 7 bases aligning to TRBD1. The trim removed 5 bases at V and 6 bases at J, leaving 7 bases unmatched. Germline CDR1 SNHLY, CDR2 FYNNEI. The CDR3 extends over 13 amino acids. The CDR3 sequence: CASSLDRTREQYF. The DNA for the CDR3 is TGTGCCAGCAGTTTGGACAGGACGCGCGAGCAGTACTTC.

J is TRBJ2-5 and V is TRBV19, with 8 positions matching TRBD1. The closer fit of TRBJ2-7 to the DNA end suggests the J call may be wrong. Germline assignment: CDR1 LNHDA and CDR2 SQIVND (reference sequence). The CDR3 sequence is 15 residues long. The CDR3 region has the DNA TGTGCCAGTAGTATAAGGGGTCAGGGGGCTTACGAGCAGTACTTC. Translating gives CASSIRGQGAYEQYF.

The genes are TRBV14 and TRBJ1-1, with 8 bases identical to TRBD1. The V gene end was trimmed by 2 bases and the J gene end by 4 bases; junction bases not matched to a gene: 3. The CDR3 consists of 14 residues. CDR1 is SGHDN and CDR2 is FVKESK in the germline V gene. CDR3 in amino acids: CASSQQGAATEAFF. As DNA, the CDR3 is TGTGCCAGCAGCCAACAGGGGGCCGCCACTGAAGCTTTCTTT.

CDR3 amino acids: CASSIGGMGARDTQYF. CDR3 DNA sequence: TGTGCCAGTAGTATAGGTGGAATGGGGGCAAGAGATACGCAGTATTTT. The genes are TRBV19 and TRBJ2-3; D perhaps matches TRBD1 (6 bases). Germline V gene data show CDR1 as LNHDA and CDR2 as SQIVND (reference sequence). Trimming took off 1 base at V and 5 bases at J, with 16 bases between the two ends. The CDR3 has 16 amino acids.

CDR3 bases: TGTGCCAGCAGCAAAGCGTACCTAGCGACCTACGAGCAGTACTTC. This encodes CASSKAYLATYEQYF. This chain joins TRBV21-1 and TRBJ2-7; the table's D call, TRBD2, was not checked against the DNA. TRBV21-1 is listed as a pseudogene. The CDR3 length is 15 residues.

The rearrangement joins TRBV4-3 to TRBJ1-2, with D unresolved. The CDR3 has 15 amino acids. V shed 0 bases and J shed 8 bases, with 16 bases lying between them. Germline V CDR1 and CDR2: LGHNA, YSLEER. CDR3 protein: CASSQDRAGWEGYTF. CDR3 DNA sequence: TGCGCCAGCAGCCAAGATCGGGCAGGTTGGGAGGGCTACACCTTC.

This chain connects TRBV25-1 to TRBJ1-5; D call uncertain. The germline CDR1 and CDR2 sequences are MGHDK and SYGVNS. V lost 6 bases, J lost 0 bases, and 12 bases lay in between. The CDR3 extends over 15 amino acids. The chain's CDR3 is CASSPTRYSNQPQHF. DNA of the CDR3: TGTGCCAGCAGCCCCACGAGGTATAGCAATCAGCCCCAGCATTTT. Variable domain in full (rest from reference TRBV25-1 and TRBJ1-5): EADIYQTPRYLVIGTGKKITLECSQTMGHDKMYWYQQDPGMELHLIHYSYGVNSTEKGDLSSESTVSRIRTEHFPLTLESARPSHTSQYLCASSPTRYSNQPQHFGDGTRLSIL.

The chain has TRBV9 and TRBJ2-3, with D hard to call. CDR1 and CDR2 from the germline V gene are SGDLS and YYNGEE. The V gene lost 0 bases and the J gene lost 2 bases, with 16 bases spanning the gap. The length of the CDR3 is 17 residues. The CDR3 loop is CASSVVQNRDLTDTQYF. In DNA form, the CDR3 reads TGTGCCAGCAGCGTAGTTCAGAACAGAGATCTCACAGATACGCAGTATTTT.

J is TRBJ1-5 and V is TRBV6-5, with TRBD1 matching 8 bases. The V gene's germline CDR1 is MNHEY and CDR2 SVGAGI. After removal of 5 bases from V and 6 bases from J, the junction contained 6 bases not matched to a gene. This CDR3 region has 14 residues. CDR3 loop: CASSRRTGSQPQHF. CDR3 bases: TGTGCCAGCAGTCGAAGGACAGGGAGTCAGCCCCAGCATTTT.

This sequence joins TRBV5-1 and TRBJ1-2; 8 bases align to TRBD1. Germline CDR1 and CDR2: SGHRS and YFSETQ. The V segment lost 0 bases and the J segment 3 bases; nucleotides outside the gene matches: 4. This CDR3 contains 15 residues. CDR3 residues: CASSLAAGGYYGYTF. CDR3 sequence (DNA): TGCGCCAGCAGCTTGGCCGCAGGGGGCTACTATGGCTACACCTTC.

This clone occurred once. The chain joins TRBV7-9 to TRBJ1-4; D might be TRBD1 (6 bases). CDR3 length: 14 residues. V was clipped by 5 bases and J by 8 bases, with 15 bases between them. Germline V gene lookup returns CDR1 SEHNR and CDR2 FQNEAQ (reference sequence). The CDR3 sequence is CASSRQVGGEKLFF. CDR3 nucleotides: TGTGCCAGCAGCAGACAGGTCGGTGGGGAAAAACTGTTTTTT. Complete variable domain (other parts from reference TRBV7-9 and TRBJ1-4): DTGVSQNPRHKITKRGQNVTFRCDPISEHNRLYWYRQTLGQGPEFLTYFQNEAQLEKSRLLSDRFSAERPKGSFSTLEIQRTEQGDSAMYLCASSRQVGGEKLFFGSGTQLSVL.

The V call is TRBV7-9, the J call TRBJ1-1; TRBD1 is a possible D gene (5 bases). CDR3 length: 12 residues. Germline CDR1 is SEHNR and CDR2 is FQNEAQ (reference sequence). CDR3 sequence reads: CSGSGQNTEAFF. The DNA for the CDR3 is TGTTCCGGCTCAGGACAGAACACTGAAGCTTTCTTT.

The chain couples TRBV5-4 to TRBJ2-7, with 9 positions matching TRBD2. CDR3 length equals 15 residues. Germline loops: CDR1 SGHNT, CDR2 YYREEE (reference sequence). After removal of 0 bases from V and 6 bases from J, the junction contained 7 bases not matched to a gene. This CDR3 reads CASSLEAGGSIEQYF. CDR3 in DNA: TGTGCCAGCAGCTTGGAGGCGGGAGGGTCGATCGAGCAGTACTTC.

In the case of this clone: Other DNA sequences of this sample code for an identical CDR3. The CDR3 region is CASSLEGLAGEDEQYF. The DNA of the CDR3 is TGTGCCAGCAGCTTAGAAGGGCTAGCGGGAGAAGATGAGCAGTACTTC. The chain combines TRBV7-8 with TRBJ2-7; TRBD2 agrees at 10 bases. Per the germline V gene, CDR1 is SGHVS and CDR2 is FQNEAQ. V shed 1 base and J 7 bases; nucleotides not matched to a gene: 10. The CDR3 sequence is 16 residues long.

The chain couples TRBV29-1 to TRBJ2-7; the match to TRBD1 covers 10 bases. Germline V gene data show CDR1 as SQVTM and CDR2 as ANQGSEA. The CDR3 runs to 15 residues. The trim removed 7 bases at V and 2 bases at J, leaving 11 bases unmatched. The CDR3 nucleotides read TGCAGCGCTAAAAAAGGGACAGGGGATGCCTACGAGCAGTACTTC. Its translation is CSAKKGTGDAYEQYF.

The chain is built from TRBV27 and TRBJ2-3; D may be TRBD1 (5 bases). This CDR3 is built from 14 residues. Trimming removed 6 bases at V and 0 bases at J, with 10 bases between. The germline CDR1 and CDR2 sequences are MNHEY and SMNVEV (reference sequence). The CDR3 DNA is TGTGCCAGCAGGCGACCAGGGAGCACAGATACGCAGTATTTT. Translated: CASRRPGSTDTQYF.

The chain employs TRBV30 and TRBJ1-3; 9 bases are shared with TRBD1. The CDR3 is 15 residues long. The V and J ends lost 2 bases and 0 bases, in that order; junction bases with no gene match: 2. Looked up from germline, CDR1 is GTSNPN and CDR2 is SVGIG (reference sequence). CDR3 amino acids: CAWSTGGFSGNTIYF. DNA for the CDR3: TGTGCCTGGAGTACAGGGGGCTTCTCTGGAAACACCATATATTTT.

CDR3 amino acids: CASSPGLAGFSNEQYF. CDR3 nucleotides: TGTGCCAGCAGCCCCGGACTAGCGGGTTTTAGTAACGAGCAGTACTTC. J is TRBJ2-7 and V is TRBV5-4, with 11 bases matching TRBD2. The CDR3 has 16 residues. The germline CDR1 and CDR2 sequences are SGHNT and YYREEE (reference sequence). The junction had 11 bases not matched to a gene; V was cut back by 4 bases and J by 5 bases.